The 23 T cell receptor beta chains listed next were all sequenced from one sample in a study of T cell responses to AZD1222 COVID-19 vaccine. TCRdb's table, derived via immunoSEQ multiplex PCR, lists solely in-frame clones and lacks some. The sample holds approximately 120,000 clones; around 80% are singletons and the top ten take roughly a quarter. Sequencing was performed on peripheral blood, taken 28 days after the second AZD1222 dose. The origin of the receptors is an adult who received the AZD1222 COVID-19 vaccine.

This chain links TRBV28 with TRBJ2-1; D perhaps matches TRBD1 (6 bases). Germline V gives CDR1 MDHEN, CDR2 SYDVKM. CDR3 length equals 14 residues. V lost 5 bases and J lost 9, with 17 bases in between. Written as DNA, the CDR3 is TGTGCCAGCAGTCTCTTAACAGGGAGAGGTGAGCAGTTCTTC. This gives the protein CASSLLTGRGEQFF. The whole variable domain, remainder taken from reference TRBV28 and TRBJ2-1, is DVKVTQSSRYLVKRTGEKVFLECVQDMDHENMFWYRQDPGLGLRLIYFSYDVKMKEKGDIPEGYSVSREKKERFSLILESASTNQTSMYLCASSLLTGRGEQFFGPGTRLTVL.

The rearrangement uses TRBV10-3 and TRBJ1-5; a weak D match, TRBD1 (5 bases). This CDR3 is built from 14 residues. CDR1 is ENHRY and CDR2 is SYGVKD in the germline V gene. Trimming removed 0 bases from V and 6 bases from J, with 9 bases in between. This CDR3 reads CAISESGGTQPQHF. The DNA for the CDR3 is TGTGCCATCAGTGAGTCTGGGGGGACTCAGCCCCAGCATTTT.

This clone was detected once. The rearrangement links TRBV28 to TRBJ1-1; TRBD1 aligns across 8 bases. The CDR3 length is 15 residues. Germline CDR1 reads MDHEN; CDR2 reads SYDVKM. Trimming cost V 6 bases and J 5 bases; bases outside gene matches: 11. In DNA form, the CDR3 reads TGTGCCAGCAGCACATGGGCCAGGGGGCTAACTGAAGCTTTCTTT. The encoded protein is CASSTWARGLTEAFF.

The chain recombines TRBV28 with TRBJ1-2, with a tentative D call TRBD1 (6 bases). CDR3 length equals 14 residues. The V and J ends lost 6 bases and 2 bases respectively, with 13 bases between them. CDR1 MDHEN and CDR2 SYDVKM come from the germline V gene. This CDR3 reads CASSPPGANYGYTF. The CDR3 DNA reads TGTGCCAGCAGCCCCCCGGGGGCCAACTATGGCTACACCTTC.

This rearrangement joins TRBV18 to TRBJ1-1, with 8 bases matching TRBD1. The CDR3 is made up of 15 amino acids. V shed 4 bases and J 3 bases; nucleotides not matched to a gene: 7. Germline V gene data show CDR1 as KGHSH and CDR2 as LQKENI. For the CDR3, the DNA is TGTGCCAGCTCACTTCTGACAGGGGCGGACACTGAAGCTTTCTTT. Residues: CASSLLTGADTEAFF.

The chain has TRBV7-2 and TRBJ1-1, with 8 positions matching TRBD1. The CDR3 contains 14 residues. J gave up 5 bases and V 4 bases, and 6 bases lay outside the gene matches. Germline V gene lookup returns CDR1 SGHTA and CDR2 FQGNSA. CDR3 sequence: CASSYTGGGTEAFF. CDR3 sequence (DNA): TGTGCCAGCAGCTACACAGGGGGAGGTACTGAAGCTTTCTTT.

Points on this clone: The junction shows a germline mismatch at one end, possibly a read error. The CDR3 region has the DNA TGTGCCACGAGCAGGGGGGGCCTACGTTACGAGCAGTACTTC. Its protein is CATSRGGLRYEQYF. The V gene is TRBV15, the J gene TRBJ2-7, with D possibly called TRBD1 or TRBD2 (7 bases each). CDR1 LNHNV and CDR2 YYDKDF come from the germline V gene (reference sequence). The CDR3 covers 14 residues. Drawing the rest from reference TRBV15 and TRBJ2-7, the complete variable domain is DAMVIQNPRYQVTQFGKPVTLSCSQTLNHNVMYWYQQKSSQAPKLLFHYYDKDFNNEADTPDNFQSRRPNTSFCFLDIRSPGLGDTAMYLCATSRGGLRYEQYFGPGTRLTVT.

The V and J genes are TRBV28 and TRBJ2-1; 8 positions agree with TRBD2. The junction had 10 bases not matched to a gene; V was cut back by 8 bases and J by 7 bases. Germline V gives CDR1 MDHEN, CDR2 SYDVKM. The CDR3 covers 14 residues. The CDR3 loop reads CASLPSGSTNEQFF. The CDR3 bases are TGTGCCAGCTTACCCAGCGGGAGTACAAATGAGCAGTTCTTC. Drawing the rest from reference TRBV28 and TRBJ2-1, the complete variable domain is DVKVTQSSRYLVKRTGEKVFLECVQDMDHENMFWYRQDPGLGLRLIYFSYDVKMKEKGDIPEGYSVSREKKERFSLILESASTNQTSMYLCASLPSGSTNEQFFGPGTRLTVL.

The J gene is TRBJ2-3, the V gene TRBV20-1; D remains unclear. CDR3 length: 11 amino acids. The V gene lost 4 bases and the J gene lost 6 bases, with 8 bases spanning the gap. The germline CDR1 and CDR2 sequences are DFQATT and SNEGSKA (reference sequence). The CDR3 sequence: CSATTWDTQYF. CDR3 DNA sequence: TGCAGTGCTACTACGTGGGATACGCAGTATTTT.

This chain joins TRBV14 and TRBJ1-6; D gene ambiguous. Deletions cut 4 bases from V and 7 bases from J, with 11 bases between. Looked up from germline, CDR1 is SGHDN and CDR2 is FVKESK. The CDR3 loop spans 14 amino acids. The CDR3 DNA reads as TGTGCCAGCAGCCGGACCTCGGGGAATTCACCCCTCCACTTT. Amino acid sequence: CASSRTSGNSPLHF.

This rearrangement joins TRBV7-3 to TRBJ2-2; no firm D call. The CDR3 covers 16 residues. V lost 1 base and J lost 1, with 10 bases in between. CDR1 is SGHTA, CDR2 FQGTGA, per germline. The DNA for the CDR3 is TGTGCCAGCAGCTTAAATTCTGCATGGAACACCGGGGAGCTGTTTTTT. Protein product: CASSLNSAWNTGELFF.

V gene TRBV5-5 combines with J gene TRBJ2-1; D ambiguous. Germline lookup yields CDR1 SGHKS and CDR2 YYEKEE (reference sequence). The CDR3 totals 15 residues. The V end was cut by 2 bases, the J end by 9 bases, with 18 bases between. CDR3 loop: CASSFGQSASIEQFF. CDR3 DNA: TGTGCCAGCAGCTTCGGGCAGTCCGCGTCCATTGAGCAGTTCTTC.

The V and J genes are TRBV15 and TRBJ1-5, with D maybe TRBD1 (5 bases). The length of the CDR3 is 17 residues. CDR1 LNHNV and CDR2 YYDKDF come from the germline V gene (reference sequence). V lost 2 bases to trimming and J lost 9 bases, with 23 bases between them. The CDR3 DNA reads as TGTGCCACCAGCAGATCGGGACTCTCCGAGGAGGGGCGGCCCCAGCATTTT. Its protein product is CATSRSGLSEEGRPQHF. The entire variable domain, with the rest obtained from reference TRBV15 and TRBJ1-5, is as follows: DAMVIQNPRYQVTQFGKPVTLSCSQTLNHNVMYWYQQKSSQAPKLLFHYYDKDFNNEADTPDNFQSRRPNTSFCFLDIRSPGLGDTAMYLCATSRSGLSEEGRPQHFGDGTRLSIL.

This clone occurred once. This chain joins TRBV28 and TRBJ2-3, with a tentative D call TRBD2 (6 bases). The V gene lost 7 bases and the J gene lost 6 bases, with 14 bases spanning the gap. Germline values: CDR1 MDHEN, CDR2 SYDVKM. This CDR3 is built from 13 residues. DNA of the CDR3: TGTGCCAGCAACAAAGGAGGAGGGGATACGCAGTATTTT. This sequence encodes CASNKGGGDTQYF.

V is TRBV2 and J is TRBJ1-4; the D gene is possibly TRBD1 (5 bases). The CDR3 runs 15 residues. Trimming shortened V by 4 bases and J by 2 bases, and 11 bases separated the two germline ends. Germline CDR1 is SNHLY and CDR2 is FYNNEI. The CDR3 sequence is CASSGLTATNEKLFF. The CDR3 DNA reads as TGTGCCAGCAGTGGTCTGACAGCCACTAATGAAAAACTGTTTTTT.

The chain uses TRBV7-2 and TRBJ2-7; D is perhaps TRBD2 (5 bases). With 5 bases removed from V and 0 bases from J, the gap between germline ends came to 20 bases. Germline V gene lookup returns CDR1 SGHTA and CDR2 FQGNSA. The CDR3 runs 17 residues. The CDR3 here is CASSEHGLIESSYEQYF. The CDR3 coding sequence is TGTGCCAGCAGCGAACACGGACTTATAGAAAGCTCCTACGAGCAGTACTTC.

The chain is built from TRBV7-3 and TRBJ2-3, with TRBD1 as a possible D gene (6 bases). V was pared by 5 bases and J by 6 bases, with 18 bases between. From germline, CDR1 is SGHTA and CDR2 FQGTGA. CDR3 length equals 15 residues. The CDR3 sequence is CASSPQGPQDDTQYF. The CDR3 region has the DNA TGTGCCAGCAGCCCCCAGGGGCCACAGGACGATACGCAGTATTTT.

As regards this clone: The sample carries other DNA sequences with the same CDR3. The CDR3 loop is CASSGTGPNYGYTF. CDR3 DNA: TGTGCCAGCTCTGGGACAGGGCCCAACTATGGCTACACCTTC. The chain links TRBV18 to TRBJ1-2; 9 bases map to TRBD1. The germline gives CDR1 KGHSH, CDR2 LQKENI. This CDR3 is built from 14 residues. J was trimmed by 2 bases and V by 6 bases; bases with no gene match: 4.

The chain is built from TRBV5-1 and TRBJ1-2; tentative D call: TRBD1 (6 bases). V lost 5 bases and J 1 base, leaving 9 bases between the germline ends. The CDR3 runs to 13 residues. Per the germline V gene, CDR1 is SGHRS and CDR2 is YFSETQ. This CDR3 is CASSTDSNYGYTF. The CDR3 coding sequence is TGCGCCAGCAGTACGGACAGTAACTATGGCTACACCTTC.

The CDR3 bases are TGTGCCAGCAGGCTAGACAGGGAAGCTTTCTACGAGCAGTACTTC. Translating gives CASRLDREAFYEQYF. The V gene is TRBV7-2, the J gene TRBJ2-7; 7 bases agree with TRBD1. The CDR3 totals 15 residues. Trimming cost V 6 bases and J 3 bases; bases outside gene matches: 11. Germline CDR1 and CDR2: SGHTA and FQGNSA.

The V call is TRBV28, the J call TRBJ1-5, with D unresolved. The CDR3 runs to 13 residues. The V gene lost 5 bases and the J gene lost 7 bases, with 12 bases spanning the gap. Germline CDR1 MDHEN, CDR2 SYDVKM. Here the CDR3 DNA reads TGTGCCAGCAGTGTACAGACCGGCCAGCCCCAGCATTTT. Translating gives CASSVQTGQPQHF.

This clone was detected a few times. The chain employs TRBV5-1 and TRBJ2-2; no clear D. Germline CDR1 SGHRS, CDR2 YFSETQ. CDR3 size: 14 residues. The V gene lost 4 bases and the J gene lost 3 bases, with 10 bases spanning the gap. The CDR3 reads CASSLPSYTGELFF. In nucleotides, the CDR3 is TGCGCCAGCAGCCTTCCTTCCTACACCGGGGAGCTGTTTTTT.

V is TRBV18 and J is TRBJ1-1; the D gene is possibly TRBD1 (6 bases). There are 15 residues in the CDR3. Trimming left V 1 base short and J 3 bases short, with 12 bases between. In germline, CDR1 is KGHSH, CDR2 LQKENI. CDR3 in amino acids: CASSPLTGRYTEAFF. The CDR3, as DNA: TGTGCCAGCTCACCACTCACAGGGAGGTACACTGAAGCTTTCTTT.